The rows below give T cell receptor beta chains drawn from one sample of a study of cytomegalovirus exposure and HLA in healthy donors. Method: immunoSEQ multiplex PCR; TCRdb's copy keeps in-frame clones and lacks some. Of nearly 110,000 clones in the sample, around 82% are singletons; the top ten hold roughly 1.6%. Sequencing was performed on PBMCs. These receptors all stem from a man between 50 and 59 years old in good health and CMV-seronegative. Each CDR3 is given with its conserved first and last residue. Each record gives: CDR3 length, clone size, V gene, J gene, D gene, CDR3 DNA, CDR3 protein. A D gene is named only where the DNA matches it firmly. Rows may omit the clone size; those that give it use once, few, many or a size class.

len: 16; abundance: .; v_gene: TRBV7-6; j_gene: TRBJ2-3; d_gene: .; CDR3nt: TGTGCCAGCAGCTTGGGCCTGGAGGGGTTCACAGATACGCAGTATTTT; CDR3aa: CASSLGLEGFTDTQYF
len: 13; abundance: .; v_gene: TRBV6-5; j_gene: TRBJ2-5; d_gene: .; CDR3nt: TGTGCCAGCAGGAAGACAGTTCAAGAGACCCAGTACTTC; CDR3aa: CASRKTVQETQYF
len: 16; abundance: .; v_gene: TRBV13; j_gene: TRBJ2-7; d_gene: TRBD1; CDR3nt: TGTGCCAGCAGCCCGAAACAGGGGGTGGAGGCCTACGAGCAGTACTTC; CDR3aa: CASSPKQGVEAYEQYF
len: 13; abundance: .; v_gene: TRBV2; j_gene: TRBJ1-5; d_gene: .; CDR3nt: TGTGCCAGCAGTCTGTTAAACGGTCAGCCCCAGCATTTT; CDR3aa: CASSLLNGQPQHF
len: 15; abundance: few; v_gene: TRBV7-2; j_gene: TRBJ1-2; d_gene: .; CDR3nt: TGTGCCAGCAGCCGGACCGGGACACCACCGGGTGGCTACACCTTC; CDR3aa: CASSRTGTPPGGYTF
len: 16; abundance: .; v_gene: TRBV28; j_gene: TRBJ2-7; d_gene: .; CDR3nt: TGTGCCAGCAGGCATGACAGCCGTTTTATTCCCTACGAGCAGTACTTC; CDR3aa: CASRHDSRFIPYEQYF
len: 12; abundance: .; v_gene: TRBV28; j_gene: TRBJ1-3; d_gene: .; CDR3nt: TGTGCCAGCTCCCGCTCTGGAAACACCATATATTTT; CDR3aa: CASSRSGNTIYF
len: 15; abundance: .; v_gene: TRBV5-1; j_gene: TRBJ1-1; d_gene: .; CDR3nt: TGCGCCAGCAGCTTGGTTAACAGTCTGGACACTGAAGCTTTCTTT; CDR3aa: CASSLVNSLDTEAFF
len: 13; abundance: .; v_gene: TRBV29-1; j_gene: TRBJ2-5; d_gene: .; CDR3nt: TGCAGCGGCTCGGTTGCGGGGCAAGAGACCCAGTACTTC; CDR3aa: CSGSVAGQETQYF
len: 14; abundance: .; v_gene: TRBV6-5; j_gene: TRBJ2-3; d_gene: TRBD2; CDR3nt: TGTGCCAGCAGTTACGGTAGCGGGGGAGATACGCAGTATTTT; CDR3aa: CASSYGSGGDTQYF
len: 15; abundance: few; v_gene: TRBV7-9; j_gene: TRBJ2-2; d_gene: .; CDR3nt: TGTGCCAGCAGCTTAGCTCAGGGGAACACCGGGGAGCTGTTTTTT; CDR3aa: CASSLAQGNTGELFF
len: 14; abundance: few; v_gene: TRBV6-5; j_gene: TRBJ2-3; d_gene: TRBD2; CDR3nt: TGTGCCAGCACGAGGGACTACAGCACAGATACGCAGTATTTT; CDR3aa: CASTRDYSTDTQYF
len: 12; abundance: .; v_gene: TRBV29-1; j_gene: TRBJ1-2; d_gene: .; CDR3nt: TGCAGCACGCTTATTGGGGCTGATGGCTACACCTTC; CDR3aa: CSTLIGADGYTF
len: 10; abundance: .; v_gene: TRBV20-1; j_gene: TRBJ2-1; d_gene: .; CDR3nt: TGCAGTGCTAGCTTCAATGAGCAGTTCTTC; CDR3aa: CSASFNEQFF
len: 10; abundance: once; v_gene: TRBV29-1; j_gene: TRBJ2-1; d_gene: .; CDR3nt: TGCAGCGTTGCGGAGAGCAGGGAGTTCTTC; CDR3aa: CSVAESREFF
len: 16; abundance: .; v_gene: TRBV5-6; j_gene: TRBJ1-4; d_gene: .; CDR3nt: TGTGCCAGCAGCTTGGACAGGGCCGGCCCTAGTGAAAAACTGTTTTTT; CDR3aa: CASSLDRAGPSEKLFF
len: 14; abundance: .; v_gene: TRBV5-1; j_gene: TRBJ1-4; d_gene: .; CDR3nt: TGCGCCAGCAGTGGAGCAGCAACTAATGAAAAACTGTTTTTT; CDR3aa: CASSGAATNEKLFF
len: 15; abundance: .; v_gene: TRBV7-2; j_gene: TRBJ2-5; d_gene: .; CDR3nt: TGTGCCAGCAGCCCCTGGGCGGGGAGCCAAGAGACCCAGTACTTC; CDR3aa: CASSPWAGSQETQYF
len: 14; abundance: .; v_gene: TRBV29-1; j_gene: TRBJ1-5; d_gene: .; CDR3nt: TGCAGCGCTGGAGGAGTCGGGGATTCTCAGCCCCAGCATTTT; CDR3aa: CSAGGVGDSQPQHF
len: 14; abundance: .; v_gene: TRBV19; j_gene: TRBJ1-3; d_gene: TRBD1; CDR3nt: TGTGCCAGTAAAACGACAGGGACTGGAAACACCATATATTTT; CDR3aa: CASKTTGTGNTIYF
len: 13; abundance: once; v_gene: TRBV7-2; j_gene: TRBJ2-7; d_gene: TRBD2; CDR3nt: TGTGCCAGCAGCTTAGCAGCGGGGACCGAGCAGTACTTC; CDR3aa: CASSLAAGTEQYF
len: 16; abundance: .; v_gene: TRBV4-2; j_gene: TRBJ2-3; d_gene: TRBD1; CDR3nt: TGTGCCAGCAGCCGAGAGGGACAGGACGGCACAGATACGCAGTATTTT; CDR3aa: CASSREGQDGTDTQYF